The rows below give T cell receptor beta chains drawn from one sample of a study of blood T cells in healthy people across ages. Via MiXCR, TCRdb re-called the 5' RACE reads, giving one row per CDR3 protein. The sample yields roughly 1.9 million distinct CDR3 sequences, about two fifths seen once. Sequencing input: blood. These receptors came from a human donor in good health. The CDR3 runs from the conserved cysteine through the conserved F or W. A D gene is named only where the DNA matches it firmly. Size is stated for part of the rows, as once, few or many counts, or as a class when the clone is expanded.

V	J	size	D	CDR3	DNA
TRBV7-2	TRBJ2-6	many	TRBD2	CASSLVTGGSPVLTF	TGTGCCAGCAGCTTAGTCACGGGGGGTTCCCCTGTCCTGACTTTC
TRBV20-1	TRBJ1-6	.	.	CSARGEEDSPLHF	TGCAGTGCTAGAGGGGAGGAGGATTCACCCCTCCACTTT
TRBV4-2	TRBJ2-2	.	.	CASSQEPRAPWRELFF	TGTGCCAGCAGCCAAGAACCCAGGGCTCCCTGGAGGGAGCTGTTTTTT
TRBV5-1	TRBJ2-7	.	TRBD1	CASSSGQGYNEQYF	TGCGCCAGCAGCTCCGGACAGGGGTACAATGAGCAGTACTTC
TRBV7-2	TRBJ2-1	few	TRBD1	CASSFLQGATEQFF	TGTGCCAGCAGCTTTTTACAGGGGGCAACTGAGCAGTTCTTC
TRBV2	TRBJ1-2	few	TRBD1	CASRSRDRDNYGYTF	TGTGCCAGCCGAAGCCGGGACAGGGATAACTATGGCTACACCTTC
TRBV28	TRBJ2-5	.	TRBD2	CASSPLGGGTETQYF	TGTGCCAGCAGTCCACTCGGGGGGGGGACTGAGACCCAGTACTTC
TRBV9	TRBJ2-3	.	.	CASSVSGWGTSTDTQYF	TGTGCCAGCAGCGTAAGCGGTTGGGGAACTAGCACAGATACGCAGTATTTT
TRBV5-1	TRBJ1-1	few	TRBD1	CASSIQGDTEAFF	TGTGCCAGCAGCATCCAGGGGGACACTGAAGCTTTCTTT
TRBV9	TRBJ1-2	.	.	CASSQSGGGNYGYTF	TGTGCCAGCAGCCAAAGTGGGGGGGGTAACTATGGCTACACCTTC
TRBV6-2/TRBV6-3	TRBJ2-1	.	TRBD1	CASRFPGGLFYNEQFF	TGTGCCAGCAGATTCCCAGGGGGCTTATTCTACAATGAGCAGTTCTTC
TRBV4-3	TRBJ1-3	.	.	CASSHKPGLLEEFSGNTIYF	TGCGCCAGCAGCCATAAACCGGGACTCCTCGAGGAATTCTCCGGAAACACCATATATTTT
TRBV19	TRBJ2-1	.	TRBD1	CASSMGTADEQFF	TGTGCCAGTAGTATGGGGACAGCGGACGAGCAGTTCTTC
TRBV12-3/TRBV12-4	TRBJ2-3	few	TRBD2	CASSPSGEGRNTQYF	TGTGCCAGCAGTCCAAGCGGGGAGGGTCGGAATACGCAGTATTTT
TRBV27	TRBJ1-5	few	.	CASSLASEGQPQHF	TGTGCCAGCAGCCTCGCCAGCGAGGGACAGCCCCAGCATTTT
TRBV5-6	TRBJ2-3	few	TRBD1	CASSLATGVGGTDTQYF	TGTGCCAGCAGCTTGGCCACAGGGGTTGGAGGCACAGATACGCAGTATTTT
TRBV10-3	TRBJ2-7	.	TRBD1	CAITRDRGGEQYF	TGTGCCATCACTAGGGACAGGGGGGGCGAGCAGTACTTC